The 6 T cell receptor beta chains below come from one sample, sequenced in a study of blood T cell repertoires in COVID-19 (dated by TCRdb to the early 2020s). The library was obtained by the immunoSEQ multiplex PCR assay. TCRdb stores this immuneACCESS table with in-frame sequences only. Part of the clones is absent; in the studies checked, under half of the shortfall reflects unresolved V genes, and no reason is known for the rest. This sample lists 250,000 to 350,000 clones; approximately 88% were detected once. The ten largest account for 6% to 7% of the sample. The source material was PBMCs or T cells enriched from blood (not recorded which). The receptor source for this set is a woman aged 40 to 50 who had recovered from COVID-19.

The chain couples TRBV4-3 to TRBJ2-3, with D possibly TRBD2 on 7 matching bases. Per the germline V gene, CDR1 is LGHNA and CDR2 is YSLEER. V lost 0 bases and J lost 2, with 12 bases in between. The CDR3 runs 16 residues. CDR3: CASSQDRGAVTDTQYF. The CDR3 nucleotides are TGCGCCAGCAGCCAAGATCGGGGGGCTGTCACAGATACGCAGTATTTT.

V and J are TRBV7-2 and TRBJ2-3, with TRBD2 matching 10 bases. Per the germline V gene, CDR1 is SGHTA and CDR2 is FQGNSA. This CDR3 contains 16 residues. With 4 bases clipped from V and 6 bases from J, the junction kept 10 bases outside the gene matches. CDR3: CASSWGSGRASDTQYF. CDR3 nucleotide sequence: TGTGCCAGCAGCTGGGGGAGCGGGAGGGCTAGTGATACGCAGTATTTT.

This chain connects TRBV7-8 to TRBJ2-2, with TRBD1 matching over 7 bases. With 5 bases clipped from V and 7 bases from J, the junction kept 7 bases outside the gene matches. Germline values: CDR1 SGHVS, CDR2 FQNEAQ. The CDR3 is made up of 14 amino acids. CDR3 nucleotide sequence: TGTGCCAGCAGCCCACACAGGGGAATCGGGGAGCTGTTTTTT. Translated, it gives CASSPHRGIGELFF.

The chain couples TRBV28 to TRBJ1-2, with 9 bases identical to TRBD1. V lost 8 bases to trimming and J lost 2 bases; unmatched junction nucleotides: 3. Germline-derived CDR1 and CDR2 are MDHEN and SYDVKM. CDR3 length equals 13 residues. CDR3 bases: TGTGCCAGCCGGGACAGGGAGAACTATGGCTACACCTTC. As protein: CASRDRENYGYTF.

The chain recombines TRBV24-1 with TRBJ2-3; the match to TRBD2 covers 8 bases. The germline V gene has CDR1 KGHDR and CDR2 SFDVKD. V shed 4 bases and J 1 base; nucleotides not matched to a gene: 6. The CDR3 is 16 residues long. CDR3 region: CATSDRLAWGTDTQYF. Here the CDR3 DNA reads TGTGCCACCAGTGACCGACTAGCGTGGGGCACAGATACGCAGTATTTT.

The chain employs TRBV28 and TRBJ2-3; a weak D match, TRBD1 (5 bases). Germline lookup yields CDR1 MDHEN and CDR2 SYDVKM. The CDR3 totals 13 residues. The ends were cut back, 8 bases at V and 4 bases at J, with 13 bases in the middle. The CDR3 DNA follows: TGTGCCAGCCGTCAAACAGGATCAGATACGCAGTATTTT. This gives the protein CASRQTGSDTQYF. Full variable domain (remainder filled in from reference TRBV28 and TRBJ2-3): DVKVTQSSRYLVKRTGEKVFLECVQDMDHENMFWYRQDPGLGLRLIYFSYDVKMKEKGDIPEGYSVSREKKERFSLILESASTNQTSMYLCASRQTGSDTQYFGPGTRLTVL.